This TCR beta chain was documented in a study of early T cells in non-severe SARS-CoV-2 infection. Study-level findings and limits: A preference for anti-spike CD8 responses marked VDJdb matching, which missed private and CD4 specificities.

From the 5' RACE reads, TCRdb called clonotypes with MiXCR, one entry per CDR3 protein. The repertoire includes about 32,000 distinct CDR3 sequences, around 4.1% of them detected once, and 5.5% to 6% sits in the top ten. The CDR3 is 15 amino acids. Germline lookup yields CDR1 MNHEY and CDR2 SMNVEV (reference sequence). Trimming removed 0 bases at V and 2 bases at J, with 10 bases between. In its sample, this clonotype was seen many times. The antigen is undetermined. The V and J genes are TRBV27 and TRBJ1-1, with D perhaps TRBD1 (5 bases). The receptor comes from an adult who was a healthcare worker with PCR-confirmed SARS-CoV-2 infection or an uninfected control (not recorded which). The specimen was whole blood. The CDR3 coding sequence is TGTGCCAGCAGTTTATCGGGGCAGGTCAACACTGAAGCTTTCTTT. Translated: CASSLSGQVNTEAFF.